What follows is one TCR beta chain and its context. V lost 0 bases, J lost 7 bases, and 8 bases stayed unmatched. The CDR3 sequence is 17 residues long. Germline V gene lookup returns CDR1 SGDLS and CDR2 YYNGEE. The data are from a study of blood T cell repertoires in COVID-19. As handled by the study authors: Reference gene primers were amplified, and this amplification served to estimate nucleated cell counts. Sequenced by immunoSEQ multiplex PCR; TCRdb stores in-frame clones only, minus some. V, J and clone size derive from that table, while D and trimming were established from the DNA sequence. The table has about 15,000 clones, 76% seen once; the top ten hold under 35%.

Material for sequencing was peripheral blood. This receptor was taken from a man aged 65-85 years with active or convalescent COVID-19. The chain is built from TRBV9 and TRBJ1-6; TRBD1 matches 9 bases. CDR3 nucleotide sequence: TGTGCCAGCAGCGTAGGATCAGGAGGACAGGGGAATTCACCCCTCCACTTT. Translating gives CASSVGSGGQGNSPLHF.